A single sample gave rise to the 23 T cell receptor beta chains below, sequenced in a study of blood T cell repertoires in COVID-19. The data were produced by immunoSEQ multiplex PCR, yet TCRdb's version contains in-frame clones alone and is incomplete. The sample records approximately 60,000 clones, around 76% being singletons. Sequencing was carried out using peripheral blood. The receptors were sampled from a man aged 50-60 years with active or convalescent COVID-19.

This sequence joins TRBV5-4 and TRBJ1-6; 7 bases agree with TRBD1. After removal of 2 bases from V and 7 bases from J, the junction contained 3 bases not matched to a gene. The CDR3 consists of 14 residues. Per the germline V gene, CDR1 is SGHNT and CDR2 is YYREEE (reference sequence). DNA for the CDR3: TGTGCCAGCAGCTTACAGGGGACAAATTCACCCCTCCACTTT. It is translated as CASSLQGTNSPLHF.

The J gene is TRBJ2-1, the V gene TRBV6-1, with TRBD2 identical over 10 bases. Germline lookup yields CDR1 MNHNS and CDR2 SASEGT. J gave up 3 bases and V 2 bases, and 4 bases lay outside the gene matches. This CDR3 is built from 16 residues. CDR3 sequence (DNA): TGTGCCAGCAGTGAAAAGCGGGGGGGCCTCTACAATGAGCAGTTCTTC. Translation: CASSEKRGGLYNEQFF.

The chain carries TRBV7-8 and TRBJ2-3; D remains unclear. The CDR3 is 13 amino acids. The V gene lost 5 bases and the J gene lost 2 bases, with 8 bases spanning the gap. The germline V gene has CDR1 SGHVS and CDR2 FQNEAQ. CDR3 protein: CASSRRYTDTQYF. The CDR3 DNA sequence: TGTGCCAGCAGCCGGCGATACACAGATACGCAGTATTTT.

This clone was recorded once. The rearrangement uses TRBV5-1 and TRBJ2-7; TRBD1 is a possible D gene (6 bases). Between the trimmed V and J ends, which lost 5 bases and 2 bases, there was a span of 14 bases. CDR3 length: 14 residues. In germline, CDR1 is SGHRS, CDR2 YFSETQ. The CDR3 nucleotides are TGCGCCAGCAGTTACGGGACACTTGCCTACGAGCAGTACTTC. Amino acids: CASSYGTLAYEQYF.

The V gene is TRBV18, the J gene TRBJ2-5; D ambiguous. Germline lookup yields CDR1 KGHSH and CDR2 LQKENI. The CDR3 is made up of 12 amino acids. Trimming pared 0 bases from V and 5 bases from J, leaving 4 bases between. CDR3 in amino acids: CASSPPSETQYF. As DNA, the CDR3 is TGTGCCAGCTCACCACCGTCGGAGACCCAGTACTTC.

The rearrangement joins TRBV6-6 to TRBJ2-3, with 11 bases fitting TRBD2. The CDR3 is made up of 19 amino acids. Germline CDR1 reads MNHNY; CDR2 reads SVGAGI (reference sequence). Trimming removed 5 bases from V and 8 bases from J; junction bases left unmatched: 21. This CDR3 is CASSPLFPNTSGSHGTQYF. CDR3 in DNA: TGTGCCAGCAGTCCACTCTTCCCTAATACTAGCGGGAGCCATGGTACGCAGTATTTT.

The CDR3 is CASGSGNTIYF. CDR3 coding DNA: TGTGCTAGCGGGTCTGGAAACACCATATATTTT. The chain couples TRBV12-5 to TRBJ1-3; D gene uncertain. The CDR3 sequence is 11 residues long. V lost 9 bases, J lost 1 base, and 4 bases lay in between. Germline CDR1 reads LGHNT; CDR2 reads FRNRAP. Drawing the rest from reference TRBV12-5 and TRBJ1-3, the complete variable domain is DARVTQTPRHKVTEMGQEVTMRCQPILGHNTVFWYRQTMMQGLELLAYFRNRAPLDDSGMPKDRFSAEMPDATLATLKIQPSEPRDSAVYFCASGSGNTIYFGEGSWLTVV.

This sequence joins TRBV28 and TRBJ1-6, with D uncertain. The CDR3 runs to 14 residues. Germline V gene sequence: CDR1 MDHEN, CDR2 SYDVKM. Trimming removed 5 bases from V and 9 bases from J, with 14 bases in between. Here the CDR3 DNA reads TGTGCCAGCAGTCCCGACGTGGGCACTTCACCCCTCCACTTT. It encodes CASSPDVGTSPLHF.

The genes are TRBV7-9 and TRBJ1-2; D might be TRBD1 (5 bases). Germline values: CDR1 SEHNR, CDR2 FQNEAQ (reference sequence). CDR3 length equals 13 residues. V lost 6 bases and J lost 4, with 12 bases in between. This CDR3 is CASSSGTTYGYTF. CDR3 bases: TGTGCCAGCAGTTCCGGGACTACCTATGGCTACACCTTC.

In DNA, the CDR3 is TGTGCCATCAAGGGAGTGGCCTCGAACACCGGGGAGCTGTTTTTT. It yields the protein CAIKGVASNTGELFF. V is TRBV10-3 and J is TRBJ2-2, with a weak D call TRBD2 (5 bases). Trimming stripped 7 bases from V and 0 bases from J, with 12 bases between. This CDR3 has 15 residues. CDR1 is ENHRY and CDR2 is SYGVKD in the germline V gene.

The J gene is TRBJ2-1, the V gene TRBV19, with 11 bases identical to TRBD2. Trimming took 8 bases from V and 0 from J; bases not matched to a gene: 3. In germline, CDR1 is LNHDA, CDR2 SQIVND (reference sequence). CDR3 length: 15 residues. CDR3 sequence reads: CASQLAGDSYNEQFF. CDR3 in DNA: TGTGCCAGTCAACTAGCGGGAGACTCCTACAATGAGCAGTTCTTC.

This clone occurred a few times. V is TRBV14 and J is TRBJ1-4; 7 bases match TRBD1. Germline CDR1 reads SGHDN; CDR2 reads FVKESK. The J segment lost 7 bases and the V segment lost 5 bases, leaving 4 bases of the junction unmatched. CDR3 length: 13 amino acids. CDR3 DNA: TGTGCCAGCAGCGACAGGGTTACTGAAAAACTGTTTTTT. Amino acid sequence: CASSDRVTEKLFF.

The chain employs TRBV7-3 and TRBJ2-4; 8 nucleotides match TRBD1. The J segment lost 8 bases and the V segment lost 5 bases, leaving 11 bases of the junction unmatched. The germline V gene encodes CDR1 SGHTA and CDR2 FQGTGA. The CDR3 totals 15 residues. The CDR3 DNA is TGTGCCAGCAGCCGAAGCCCAGGGGGCAGGGACATTCAGTACTTC. This codes for CASSRSPGGRDIQYF.

The rearrangement links TRBV7-3 to TRBJ2-7; TRBD2 aligns across 8 bases. The germline V gene encodes CDR1 SGHTA and CDR2 FQGTGA. The ends lost 3 bases at V and 2 bases at J; junction bases unmatched: 6. This CDR3 has 15 residues. CDR3 residues: CASSLGSGKPYEQYF. The CDR3 region has the DNA TGTGCCAGCAGCTTGGGTAGCGGGAAACCCTACGAGCAGTACTTC.

The chain is built from TRBV7-2 and TRBJ2-5; TRBD2 is a possible D gene (5 bases). Trimming pared 3 bases from V and 2 bases from J, leaving 10 bases between. The length of the CDR3 is 14 residues. CDR1 is SGHTA and CDR2 is FQGNSA in the germline V gene. The CDR3 DNA reads TGTGCCAGCAGCTTTAGTTCGGGGCAAGAGACCCAGTACTTC. This encodes CASSFSSGQETQYF.

The rearrangement joins TRBV9 to TRBJ1-2; 7 nucleotides agree with TRBD1. Trimming at V came to 3 bases and at J to 3 bases, leaving 2 bases not matched to a gene. Germline CDR1 and CDR2: SGDLS and YYNGEE. The CDR3 spans 13 residues. CDR3 coding DNA: TGTGCCAGCAGCGGGCAGGGGGACTATGGCTACACCTTC. Translating it yields CASSGQGDYGYTF.

This chain links TRBV11-2 with TRBJ1-2, with TRBD1 matching over 7 bases. V dropped 3 bases and J dropped 7; count of bases not matched to a gene: 5. This CDR3 spans 13 amino acids. Germline V CDR1 and CDR2: SGHAT, FQNNGV. The CDR3: CASSLTGRAGYTF. The CDR3 DNA is TGTGCCAGCAGCTTGACAGGGAGAGCTGGCTACACCTTC.

The rearrangement joins TRBV3-1 (or the pseudogene TRBV3-2) to TRBJ2-7; D might be TRBD2 (7 bases). Germline lookup yields CDR1 LGHDT and CDR2 YNNKEL (reference sequence). V dropped 3 bases and J dropped 2 bases, with 11 bases sitting between them. The CDR3 totals 14 residues. This chain's CDR3 is CASSQRGGPYEQYF. DNA for the CDR3: TGTGCCAGCAGCCAGAGGGGGGGCCCCTACGAGCAGTACTTC.

This clone was detected a few times. The gene calls are TRBV4-1 and TRBJ1-2; D ambiguous. Germline V gene lookup returns CDR1 MGHRA and CDR2 YSYEKL. Trimming cost V 2 bases and J 6 bases, with 10 bases left between them. This CDR3 comprises 13 residues. CDR3 DNA sequence: TGCGCCAGCAGCCAACCTTCACAGAATGGCTACACCTTC. It yields the protein CASSQPSQNGYTF.

This clone showed up just once. The chain's CDR3 is CASSQDGDAGFINQPQHF. CDR3 bases: TGCGCCAGCAGCCAAGACGGCGACGCGGGGTTCATCAATCAGCCCCAGCATTTT. This chain joins TRBV4-1 and TRBJ1-5; no definite D call. Germline values: CDR1 MGHRA, CDR2 YSYEKL. The length of the CDR3 is 18 residues. V was trimmed by 0 bases and J by 3 bases, leaving 18 bases between them.

The chain recombines TRBV29-1 with TRBJ1-1; no clear D gene. V was cut by 6 bases and J by 2 bases, with 10 bases left in between. The germline V gene encodes CDR1 SQVTM and CDR2 ANQGSEA. This CDR3 has 12 residues. CDR3 nucleotides: TGCAGCGTCCAGAACAGTAACACTGAAGCTTTCTTT. Translating it yields CSVQNSNTEAFF. Combining the CDR3 with reference TRBV29-1 and TRBJ1-1 gives the whole variable domain SAVISQKPSRDICQRGTSLTIQCQVDSQVTMMFWYRQQPGQSLTLIATANQGSEATYESGFVIDKFPISRPNLTFSTLTVSNMSPEDSSIYLCSVQNSNTEAFFGQGTRLTVV.

This clone was seen more than once but under ten times. This sequence joins TRBV18 and TRBJ1-2; the match to TRBD1 covers 12 bases. The junction had 8 bases not matched to a gene; V was cut back by 4 bases and J by 5 bases. Looked up from germline, CDR1 is KGHSH and CDR2 is LQKENI. CDR3 length: 16 amino acids. CDR3 in amino acids: CASSQRDRGPAYGYTF. In DNA form, the CDR3 reads TGTGCCAGCTCACAACGGGACAGGGGGCCGGCATATGGCTACACCTTC.

The V gene is TRBV10-3, the J gene TRBJ2-1; possibly TRBD2 for D (5 bases). The CDR3 extends over 17 amino acids. Germline V lookup: CDR1 ENHRY, CDR2 SYGVKD. The V end lost 0 bases, the J end lost 0 bases, and 12 bases lay between the germline ends. The CDR3 DNA follows: TGTGCCATCAGTGAGTCTTCCCTAGGGAGCTCCTACAATGAGCAGTTCTTC. Translated: CAISESSLGSSYNEQFF.